This T cell receptor (beta chain) was profiled in a study of blood T cell repertoires in COVID-19. Across the whole study: Whether acute or convalescent, the COVID-19 samples came from the United States, Italy and Spain. Sources were T cells, B-cell-depleted T cells, or PBMCs; the material itself was cDNA or gDNA.

The CDR3 is made up of 15 amino acids. Trimming at V came to 2 bases and at J to 5 bases, leaving 4 bases not matched to a gene. Germline CDR1 reads MDHEN; CDR2 reads SYDVKM. Per the original methods: Reference gene primers were amplified, and this amplification served to estimate nucleated cell counts. The data were produced by immunoSEQ multiplex PCR, yet TCRdb's version contains in-frame clones alone and is incomplete. V and J calls and clone size are copied from that table; D and trimming were computed from the DNA. The sample holds some 110,000 clones, around 81% seen once. Sequenced: peripheral blood. This TCR came from a woman aged 70-85 years with acute or convalescent COVID-19. This chain joins TRBV28 and TRBJ1-4; 8 nucleotides align to TRBD1. The CDR3 DNA follows: TGTGCCAGCAGTTTAAGCCGGGACAGGAATGAAAAACTGTTTTTT. Residues: CASSLSRDRNEKLFF.